A single sample gave rise to the 7 T cell receptor beta chains below, sequenced in a study of neoadjuvant anti-PD-1 for oral cavity cancer. Assay used: immunoSEQ multiplex PCR; TCRdb lists only in-frame clones, some missing. The sample has more than 5,500 clones, 50% to 60% seen once; the top ten hold about 7%. Stated time point: after neoadjuvant nivolumab, at surgical resection. The sample was tumor tissue, taken after nivolumab (anti-PD-1) treatment. The receptors come from a person aged 40 to 85 with oral cavity squamous cell carcinoma.

The rearrangement uses TRBV28 and TRBJ2-4; 7 positions match TRBD2. V lost 6 bases and J lost 2; bases outside the gene matches: 13. The CDR3 contains 17 residues. Germline-derived CDR1 and CDR2 are MDHEN and SYDVKM. The DNA for the CDR3 is TGTGCCAGCAGCCCATTAGGGGAGGGCGAATCCAAAAACATTCAGTACTTC. Translating it yields CASSPLGEGESKNIQYF.

The chain couples TRBV18 to TRBJ2-2, with no clear D. Trimming shortened V by 2 bases and J by 0 bases, and 10 bases separated the two germline ends. Germline lookup yields CDR1 KGHSH and CDR2 LQKENI. The CDR3 extends over 16 amino acids. CDR3 amino acids: CASSPRAVANTGELFF. The CDR3 nucleotides are TGTGCCAGCTCACCAAGGGCCGTCGCGAACACCGGGGAGCTGTTTTTT.

The V gene is TRBV7-6, the J gene TRBJ2-1; 13 bases map to TRBD2. CDR3 length: 16 amino acids. J gave up 8 bases and V 3 bases, and 7 bases lay outside the gene matches. CDR1 is SGHVS and CDR2 is FNYEAQ in the germline V gene. CDR3 sequence: CASSFLLAGGQDEQFF. CDR3 nucleotide sequence: TGTGCCAGCAGCTTCCTACTAGCGGGAGGGCAGGATGAGCAGTTCTTC.

The chain employs TRBV5-6 and TRBJ1-6, with 10 bases fitting TRBD1. The CDR3 consists of 15 residues. CDR1 SGHDT and CDR2 YYEEEE come from the germline V gene. Trimming at V came to 4 bases and at J to 9 bases, leaving 7 bases not matched to a gene. CDR3 residues: CASSPTGTGVSPLHF. As DNA, the CDR3 is TGTGCCAGCAGCCCCACCGGGACAGGGGTTTCACCCCTCCACTTT.

V is TRBV6-4 and J is TRBJ2-3, with D possibly TRBD2 on 6 matching bases. This CDR3 contains 15 residues. V lost 3 bases, J lost 0 bases, and 10 bases lay in between. CDR1 is MRHNA and CDR2 is SNTAGT in the germline V gene. CDR3 residues: CASSEAGGSTDTQYF. The CDR3 DNA sequence: TGTGCCAGCAGTGAAGCCGGGGGTAGCACAGATACGCAGTATTTT.

CDR3 in DNA: TGTGCCAGCTCACCAGATGGGAGCTCTGGAAACACCATATATTTT. Translated, it gives CASSPDGSSGNTIYF. This chain uses TRBV18 with TRBJ1-3; no definite D call. CDR1 and CDR2 (germline): KGHSH, LQKENI. The CDR3 loop spans 15 amino acids. V was shortened by 2 bases and J by 0 bases, with 8 bases between the two germline ends.

The J gene is TRBJ2-5, the V gene TRBV5-4, with D possibly TRBD1 on 6 matching bases. The CDR3 loop spans 13 amino acids. Trimming removed 5 bases from V and 4 bases from J, with 12 bases in between. CDR1 is SGHNT, CDR2 YYREEE, per germline (reference sequence). The CDR3 DNA is TGTGCCAGCAGTTTCACAGGGTCAGAGACCCAGTACTTC. Residues: CASSFTGSETQYF.